Reported below is one T cell receptor (beta chain). Antigen: not known. Sequenced by immunoSEQ multiplex PCR; TCRdb stores in-frame clones only, minus some. The sample consists of around 78,000 clones, 85% of them appearing once. This CDR3 comprises 13 residues. Trimming took off 8 bases at V and 3 bases at J, with 11 bases between the two ends. The germline V gene has CDR1 SNHLY and CDR2 FYNNEI. This record comes from a study of a mutant IDH1 vaccine in newly diagnosed glioma. In the study overall: Treated patients, about 60% male and about 38% female, averaged roughly 40 years of age.

As to time point: week 23, last vaccination. The content of each vaccine dose was 300 ug of mutant IDH1 20-mer peptide, and topical imiquimod accompanied it. This clonotype originated in a man aged 30 to 39 with glioma. Some clones in this sample may be carry-over from other donors' samples. Sequences were derived from PBMCs, sampled from a glioma patient whose treatment included an IDH1 peptide vaccine. The V call is TRBV2, the J call TRBJ1-5; perhaps TRBD1 as D (6 bases). CDR3 sequence (DNA): TGTGCCAGCCTACAGGGACCCAATCAGCCCCAGCATTTT. This translates into CASLQGPNQPQHF.